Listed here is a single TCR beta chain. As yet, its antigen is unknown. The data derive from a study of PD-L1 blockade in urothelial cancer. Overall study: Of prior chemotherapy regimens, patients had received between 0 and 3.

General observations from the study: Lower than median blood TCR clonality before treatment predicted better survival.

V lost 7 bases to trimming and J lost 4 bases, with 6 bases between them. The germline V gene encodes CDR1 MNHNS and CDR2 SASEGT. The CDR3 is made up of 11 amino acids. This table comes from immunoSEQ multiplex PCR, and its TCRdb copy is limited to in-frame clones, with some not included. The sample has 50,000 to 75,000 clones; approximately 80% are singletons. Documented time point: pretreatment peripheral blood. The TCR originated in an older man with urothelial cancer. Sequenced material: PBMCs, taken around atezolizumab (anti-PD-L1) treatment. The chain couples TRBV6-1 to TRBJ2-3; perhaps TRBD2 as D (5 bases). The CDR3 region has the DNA TGTGCCAGCACGGAGGCAGATACGCAGTATTTT. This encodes CASTEADTQYF.